Below, 31 T cell receptor beta chains from the same sample are listed, as sequenced in a study of vaccination and CD4 T cells after COVID-19. The Oncomine TCR Beta short-read assay was what sequenced the DNA obtained from cultured CD4+ T cells. TCRdb re-analysed the PCR reads in MiXCR, keeping a single row per CDR3 protein. The table lists about 4,200 distinct CDR3 sequences, approximately 22% of them singletons, with more than 20% in the top ten. Treatment noted: approximately 9-day PBMC culture with coronavirus spike peptide pools or control peptides (ViraFEST assay). For these receptors, no antigen is known. Sequencing was done on a sample of CD4+ T cells from blood, cultured in vitro. These receptors were collected from a human donor who had recovered from COVID-19.

This clonotype is medium-sized. This chain connects TRBV5-1 to TRBJ1-5, with D perhaps TRBD1 (6 bases). Looked up from germline, CDR1 is SGHRS and CDR2 is YFSETQ. The germline V and J ends were trimmed by 4 bases and 4 bases, with 12 bases remaining between them. This CDR3 contains 14 residues. This CDR3 is CASSPGHQNQPQHF. CDR3 bases: TGCGCCAGCAGCCCGGGACATCAAAATCAGCCCCAGCATTTT. The complete variable domain, with remaining parts taken from reference TRBV5-1 and TRBJ1-5, reads KAGVTQTPRYLIKTRGQQVTLSCSPISGHRSVSWYQQTPGQGLQFLFEYFSETQRNKGNFPGRFSGRQFSNSRSEMNVSTLELGDSALYLCASSPGHQNQPQHFGDGTRLSIL.

V and J are TRBV12-3 or TRBV12-4 and TRBJ1-3; 7 bases agree with TRBD1. With V trimmed by 5 bases and J by 0 bases, 10 bases remained unmatched. This CDR3 has 17 amino acids. The CDR3 DNA follows: TGTGCCAGCAGTCCCCCGGGACAGCTGAGCTCTGGAAACACCATATATTTT. Translating it yields CASSPPGQLSSGNTIYF.

By frequency in the sample, this clonotype is medium-sized (0.01 to 0.1%). For the CDR3, the DNA is TGTGCCAGCAGCCTGGAGGCGGTTCTAGCTAACTATGGCTACACCTTC. Translated: CASSLEAVLANYGYTF. The chain is built from TRBV4-2 and TRBJ1-2; the D is unclear. The CDR3 consists of 16 residues. The germline V gene has CDR1 LGHNA and CDR2 YNFKEQ. V was shortened by 4 bases and J by 0 bases, with 15 bases between the two germline ends.

The genes are TRBV7-8 and TRBJ2-3; TRBD2 matches 8 bases. Trimming at V came to 2 bases and at J to 1 base, leaving 8 bases not matched to a gene. The V gene's germline CDR1 is SGHVS and CDR2 FQNEAQ. CDR3 size: 17 residues. CDR3 nucleotides: TGTGCCAGCAGCTTAAGCGGGGGTAGTGGAGGCACAGATACGCAGTATTTT. Translating it yields CASSLSGGSGGTDTQYF.

Remarks on this clonotype: Just one base apart from a much larger clone, this may be a read error. CDR3 bases: TGTGCCAGCAGCAAGACTAGGGCGCCCGGTGAGCAGTTCTTC. It yields the protein CASSKTRAPGEQFF. The chain has TRBV7-8 and TRBJ2-1; possibly TRBD2 for D (6 bases). There are 14 residues in the CDR3. Germline loops: CDR1 SGHVS, CDR2 FQNEAQ. Trimming removed 5 bases from V and 9 bases from J, with 17 bases in between.

This clonotype came up a few times. This chain links TRBV25-1 with TRBJ1-3, with D tentatively TRBD1 (5 bases). CDR3 length: 15 residues. Trimming took off 3 bases at V and 0 bases at J, with 9 bases between the two ends. From germline, CDR1 is MGHDK and CDR2 SYGVNS. DNA for the CDR3: TGTGCCAGCAGTGAGACCAGGGTCTCTGGAAACACCATATATTTT. It translates to CASSETRVSGNTIYF.

V gene TRBV7-9 combines with J gene TRBJ2-4; 10 bases map to TRBD2. V lost 1 base, J lost 1 base, and 10 bases stayed unmatched. There are 19 residues in the CDR3. CDR1 is SEHNR and CDR2 is FQNEAQ in the germline V gene (reference sequence). The CDR3 DNA is TGTGCCAGCAGCTTAGATCCAGCGGGGGGGCGTCAGGCCAAAAACATTCAGTACTTC. This sequence encodes CASSLDPAGGRQAKNIQYF.

By its share, this clonotype is medium-sized. This rearrangement joins TRBV7-8 to TRBJ1-5; D not certain. V was trimmed by 2 bases and J by 4 bases, leaving 12 bases between them. This CDR3 has 15 amino acids. CDR1 is SGHVS and CDR2 is FQNEAQ in the germline V gene. CDR3 region: CASSLTEGGNQPQHF. The CDR3 region has the DNA TGTGCCAGCAGCTTAACGGAGGGTGGGAATCAGCCCCAGCATTTT.

This chain links TRBV7-2 with TRBJ2-5; 9 nucleotides match TRBD1. Germline CDR1 is SGHTA and CDR2 is FQGNSA. After removal of 8 bases from V and 4 bases from J, the junction contained 14 bases not matched to a gene. The CDR3 is 16 residues long. CDR3 loop: CASLSQGQGNGETQYF. DNA of the CDR3: TGTGCCAGCTTATCGCAGGGACAGGGAAACGGAGAGACCCAGTACTTC.

This sequence joins TRBV15 and TRBJ2-1; 8 bases are shared with TRBD2. Per germline, CDR1 LNHNV and CDR2 YYDKDF (reference sequence). The CDR3 length is 17 residues. The ends lost 4 bases at V and 5 bases at J; junction bases unmatched: 13. Written as DNA, the CDR3 is TGTGCCACCAGCAAAGATCGTAGCGGGGTCGGTGACAATGAGCAGTTCTTC. This encodes CATSKDRSGVGDNEQFF.

This clonotype was seen more than once but under ten times. The gene calls are TRBV27 and TRBJ1-2, with 7 nucleotides matching TRBD1. Trimming took 5 bases from V and 2 from J; bases not matched to a gene: 5. The germline gives CDR1 MNHEY, CDR2 SMNVEV (reference sequence). The length of the CDR3 is 14 residues. CDR3 nucleotide sequence: TGTGCCAGCAGTCTACAGGGGACGAACTATGGCTACACCTTC. Translating gives CASSLQGTNYGYTF.

CDR3 sequence reads: CASSLDDSTDTQYF. The CDR3 DNA follows: TGCGCCAGCAGCTTGGACGACAGCACAGATACGCAGTATTTT. This sequence joins TRBV5-1 and TRBJ2-3; D gene ambiguous. The V and J ends lost 0 bases and 0 bases respectively, with 5 bases between them. The germline gives CDR1 SGHRS, CDR2 YFSETQ. The CDR3 has 14 residues. Variable domain in full (rest from reference TRBV5-1 and TRBJ2-3): KAGVTQTPRYLIKTRGQQVTLSCSPISGHRSVSWYQQTPGQGLQFLFEYFSETQRNKGNFPGRFSGRQFSNSRSEMNVSTLELGDSALYLCASSLDDSTDTQYFGPGTRLTVL.

This clonotype turned up a few times. The genes are TRBV15 and TRBJ1-6; possible D gene TRBD1, 6 bases. There are 14 residues in the CDR3. V was trimmed by 5 bases and J by 12 bases, leaving 17 bases between them. CDR1 is LNHNV, CDR2 YYDKDF, per germline (reference sequence). CDR3 bases: TGTGCCACCAGCCGACCGGCGACCAGGGGACCCCTCCACTTT. It translates to CATSRPATRGPLHF.

V and J are TRBV18 and TRBJ2-2, with D unclear. CDR3 length equals 14 residues. CDR1 KGHSH and CDR2 LQKENI come from the germline V gene. The V and J ends lost 1 base and 1 base respectively, with 4 bases between them. DNA of the CDR3: TGTGCCAGCTCACCACAGGGGAACACCGGGGAGCTGTTTTTT. Translation gives CASSPQGNTGELFF. The full variable domain, in which reference TRBV18 and TRBJ2-2 provide the parts outside the CDR3, is NAGVMQNPRHLVRRRGQEARLRCSPMKGHSHVYWYRQLPEEGLKFMVYLQKENIIDESGMPKERFSAEFPKEGPSILRIQQVVRGDSAAYFCASSPQGNTGELFFGEGSRLTVL.

The chain recombines TRBV7-9 with TRBJ1-2; 7 bases line up with TRBD1. The CDR3 runs 13 residues. V lost 2 bases to trimming and J lost 6 bases; unmatched junction nucleotides: 3. Germline lookup yields CDR1 SEHNR and CDR2 FQNEAQ (reference sequence). DNA of the CDR3: TGTGCCAGCAGCTTAACAGGGGACCATGGCTACACCTTC. This encodes CASSLTGDHGYTF.

As regards this clonotype: One end of the junction varies from germline; a read error may be responsible. The V and J genes are TRBV12-3 or TRBV12-4 and TRBJ1-1; D is unclear. The CDR3 runs 13 residues. The CDR3, as DNA: TGTGCCAGCGGTTTAAGCAGAGCCTCTGAAGCTTTCTTT. Residues: CASGLSRASEAFF.

In its sample, this clonotype was seen once. CDR3 sequence reads: CASTPFPDSYNEQFF. The CDR3 region has the DNA TGCGCCAGCACCCCCTTCCCCGACAGTTACAATGAGCAGTTCTTC. The V and J genes are TRBV4-1 and TRBJ2-1; perhaps TRBD1 as D (5 bases). This CDR3 has 15 amino acids. CDR1 is MGHRA and CDR2 is YSYEKL in the germline V gene. V was clipped by 7 bases and J by 4 bases, with 17 bases between them.

In this sample, this clonotype is medium-sized. This rearrangement joins TRBV11-2 to TRBJ2-7; D possibly corresponds to TRBD1 (5 bases). The V gene's germline CDR1 is SGHAT and CDR2 FQNNGV. This CDR3 is 16 amino acids long. V dropped 1 base and J dropped 4 bases, with 17 bases sitting between them. The chain's CDR3 is CASSLGLGAGIYEQYF. The CDR3 DNA is TGTGCCAGCAGCTTAGGGTTGGGCGCAGGGATTTACGAGCAGTACTTC.

This clonotype was seen a handful of times. The chain joins TRBV20-1 to TRBJ2-6; a weak D match, TRBD2 (5 bases). This CDR3 has 14 residues. The ends were cut back, 5 bases at V and 1 base at J, with 9 bases in the middle. The germline CDR1 and CDR2 sequences are DFQATT and SNEGSKA (reference sequence). CDR3 nucleotides: TGCAGTGCTTTCACGGGGTCTGGGGCCAACGTCCTGACTTTC. Its protein product is CSAFTGSGANVLTF.

In its sample, this clonotype is medium-sized (0.01 to 0.1%). The rearrangement links TRBV20-1 to TRBJ1-1; TRBD1 might be the D (6 bases). This CDR3 comprises 14 residues. The germline V and J ends were trimmed by 2 bases and 4 bases, with 14 bases remaining between them. The germline CDR1 and CDR2 sequences are DFQATT and SNEGSKA (reference sequence). CDR3 DNA: TGCAGTGCTAGACGACAGGCAGGGAGCACTGAAGCTTTCTTT. Residues: CSARRQAGSTEAFF.

The chain recombines TRBV19 with TRBJ2-2, with TRBD2 matching 11 bases. The V and J ends lost 0 bases and 3 bases, in that order; junction bases with no gene match: 3. CDR1 LNHDA and CDR2 SQIVND come from the germline V gene (reference sequence). This CDR3 comprises 17 residues. The CDR3 protein is CASSIDLAGGHTGELFF. The CDR3 DNA follows: TGTGCCAGTAGTATAGATCTAGCGGGGGGCCACACCGGGGAGCTGTTTTTT.

The chain joins TRBV19 to TRBJ2-1, with 8 nucleotides matching TRBD2. Germline CDR1 and CDR2: LNHDA and SQIVND (reference sequence). The CDR3 totals 15 residues. V dropped 9 bases and J dropped 1; count of bases not matched to a gene: 8. The CDR3 region is CASAPGGKSYNEQFF. In DNA form, the CDR3 reads TGTGCCAGCGCCCCGGGGGGGAAATCCTACAATGAGCAGTTCTTC.

By share, this clonotype counts as medium-sized (0.01 to 0.1%). The V call is TRBV7-8, the J call TRBJ1-2; possibly TRBD1 for D (5 bases). Germline CDR1 and CDR2: SGHVS and FQNEAQ. V lost 5 bases and J lost 3, with 13 bases in between. The CDR3 consists of 14 residues. The CDR3 DNA sequence: TGTGCCAGCAGCCCCGCAGGGCCCGACTATGGCTACACCTTC. Its protein is CASSPAGPDYGYTF.

The table lists this clonotype with a few counts. V gene TRBV30 combines with J gene TRBJ2-4, with 14 bases fitting TRBD2. Germline V lookup: CDR1 GTSNPN, CDR2 SVGIG (reference sequence). The CDR3 spans 16 residues. The junction had 9 bases not matched to a gene; V was cut back by 3 bases and J by 8 bases. The CDR3 nucleotides read TGTGCCTGGAGCCCAGGACTAGCGGGGGGCGGGGACATTCAGTACTTC. Translation: CAWSPGLAGGGDIQYF.

The J gene is TRBJ2-1, the V gene TRBV30; no reliable D call. Germline CDR1 GTSNPN, CDR2 SVGIG (reference sequence). The V end lost 3 bases, the J end lost 8 bases, and 11 bases lay between the germline ends. This CDR3 is built from 12 residues. The CDR3 reads CAWSQTLDEQFF. The CDR3, as DNA: TGTGCCTGGAGCCAAACCCTGGATGAGCAGTTCTTC. The full variable domain, in which reference TRBV30 and TRBJ2-1 provide the parts outside the CDR3, is SQTIHQWPATLVQPVGSPLSLECTVEGTSNPNLYWYRQAAGRGLQLLFYSVGIGQISSEVPQNLSASRPQDRQFILSSKKLLLSDSGFYLCAWSQTLDEQFFGPGTRLTVL.

This clonotype is large within its sample. V gene TRBV2 combines with J gene TRBJ1-2, with unresolved D. There are 13 residues in the CDR3. Germline V lookup: CDR1 SNHLY, CDR2 FYNNEI. Trimming cost V 6 bases and J 0 bases, with 8 bases left between them. The CDR3 reads CASRDGANYGYTF. CDR3 DNA sequence: TGTGCCAGCAGGGACGGAGCTAACTATGGCTACACCTTC.

V usage is TRBV3-1 and J usage is TRBJ2-5, with 8 bases aligning to TRBD2. The CDR3 is made up of 16 amino acids. CDR1 and CDR2 (germline): LGHDT, YNNKEL (reference sequence). V dropped 4 bases and J dropped 5; count of bases not matched to a gene: 12. CDR3 region: CASSPFRGRGEETQYF. DNA for the CDR3: TGTGCCAGCAGCCCCTTTCGGGGGCGGGGGGAGGAGACCCAGTACTTC.

This clonotype was counted between two and nine times. A read error may produce the germline difference seen at one junction end. This chain links TRBV12-3 or TRBV12-4 with TRBJ1-1, with a weak D call TRBD1 (6 bases). CDR3 length equals 14 residues. CDR3 amino acids: CASSLRGGNSEAFF. For the CDR3, the DNA is TGTGCCAGCAGTTTGAGGGGGGGGAACAGTGAAGCTTTCTTT.

This clonotype was detected a few times. The chain is built from TRBV21-1 and TRBJ2-1; the DNA was not compared with TRBD2, the D call given in the table. TRBV21-1 is a known pseudogene. CDR3 size: 17 residues. The CDR3 sequence is CASRRGGGGGAWGEQFF. In DNA form, the CDR3 reads TGTGCCAGCCGCAGGGGTGGCGGGGGGGGTGCGTGGGGTGAGCAGTTCTTC.

This clonotype was counted a few times. V gene TRBV6-5 combines with J gene TRBJ2-3; 8 bases are a match to TRBD2. Germline values: CDR1 MNHEY, CDR2 SVGAGI. The CDR3 has 15 amino acids. V lost 2 bases, J lost 3 bases, and 4 bases stayed unmatched. The DNA of the CDR3 is TGTGCCAGCAGTTACGGAACGGGGGGGACAGATACGCAGTATTTT. Protein: CASSYGTGGTDTQYF.

This clonotype has only a few counts. The CDR3 region has the DNA TGCGCCAGCAGCCAAGCCGGGACTACTACCTACGAGCAGTACTTC. This translates into CASSQAGTTTYEQYF. V gene TRBV4-1 combines with J gene TRBJ2-7; the match to TRBD2 covers 7 bases. CDR1 and CDR2 (germline): MGHRA, YSYEKL. CDR3 length: 15 residues. The V gene end was trimmed by 1 base and the J gene end by 2 bases; junction bases not matched to a gene: 5.